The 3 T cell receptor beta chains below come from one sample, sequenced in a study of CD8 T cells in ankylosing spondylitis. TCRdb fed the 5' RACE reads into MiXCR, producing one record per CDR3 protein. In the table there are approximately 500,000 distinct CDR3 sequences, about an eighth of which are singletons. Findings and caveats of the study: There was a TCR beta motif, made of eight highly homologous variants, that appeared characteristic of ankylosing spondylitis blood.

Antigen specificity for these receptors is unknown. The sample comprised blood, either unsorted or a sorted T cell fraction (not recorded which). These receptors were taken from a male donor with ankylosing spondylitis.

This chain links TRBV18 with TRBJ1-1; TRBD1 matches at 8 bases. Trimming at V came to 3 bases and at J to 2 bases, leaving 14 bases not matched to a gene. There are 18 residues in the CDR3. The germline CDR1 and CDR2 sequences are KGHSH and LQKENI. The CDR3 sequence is CASSPLSPRTGGNTEAFF. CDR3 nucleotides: TGTGCCAGCTCACCCCTGTCCCCCCGAACAGGGGGAAACACTGAAGCTTTCTTT.

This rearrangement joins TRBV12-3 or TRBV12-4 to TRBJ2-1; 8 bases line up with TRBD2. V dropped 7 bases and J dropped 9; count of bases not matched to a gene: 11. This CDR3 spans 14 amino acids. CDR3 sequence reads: CASNSGGWWIEQFF. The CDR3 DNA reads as TGTGCCAGCAACTCGGGAGGGTGGTGGATTGAGCAGTTCTTC.

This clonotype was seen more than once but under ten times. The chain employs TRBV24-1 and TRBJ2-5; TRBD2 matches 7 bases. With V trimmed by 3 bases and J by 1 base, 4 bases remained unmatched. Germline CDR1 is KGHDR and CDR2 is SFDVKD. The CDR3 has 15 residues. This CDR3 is CATSDARLAQETQYF. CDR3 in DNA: TGTGCCACCAGTGATGCGAGACTAGCCCAAGAGACCCAGTACTTC.